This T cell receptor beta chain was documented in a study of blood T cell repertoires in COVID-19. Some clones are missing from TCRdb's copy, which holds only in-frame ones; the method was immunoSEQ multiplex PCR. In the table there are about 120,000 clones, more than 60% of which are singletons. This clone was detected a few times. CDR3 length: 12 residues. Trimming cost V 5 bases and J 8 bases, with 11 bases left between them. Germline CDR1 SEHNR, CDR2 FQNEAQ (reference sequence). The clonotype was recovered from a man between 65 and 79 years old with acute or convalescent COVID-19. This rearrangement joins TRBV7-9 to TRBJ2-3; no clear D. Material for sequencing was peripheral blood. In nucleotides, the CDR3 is TGTGCCAGCAGCCTACAGTTAAGTACGCAGTATTTT. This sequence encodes CASSLQLSTQYF.